Listed here are 10 T cell receptor beta chains from one sample, sequenced in a study of OX40 agonist ivuxolimab in advanced cancers. The library was built by means of the immunoSEQ multiplex PCR assay. The immuneACCESS repertoire file appears here via TCRdb, limited to in-frame rearrangements. These files lack a portion of the clones; in checked studies, under half of the deficit traces to unresolved V genes, and the cause of the others is not known. In all, the sample holds about 13,000 clones, and around 82% of those were seen once. Less than 25% of the sample is in the top ten clones. Sequenced material: CD4+ or CD8+ T cells sorted from blood, taken in a trial of the OX40 agonist ivuxolimab. These TCRs come from an adult with an advanced solid tumor such as melanoma, head and neck, liver or kidney cancer.

This chain joins TRBV9 and TRBJ2-7, with TRBD1 as a possible D gene (5 bases). V dropped 0 bases and J dropped 2 bases, with 9 bases sitting between them. This CDR3 has 14 residues. The V gene's germline CDR1 is SGDLS and CDR2 YYNGEE. CDR3 coding DNA: TGTGCCAGCAGCGTAGGGGCAGGGACCTACGAGCAGTACTTC. Translating gives CASSVGAGTYEQYF.

The genes are TRBV27 and TRBJ2-7; TRBD1 aligns across 7 bases. After removal of 2 bases from V and 4 bases from J, the junction contained 8 bases not matched to a gene. The CDR3 is 15 amino acids. Germline V lookup: CDR1 MNHEY, CDR2 SMNVEV (reference sequence). The CDR3 nucleotides are TGTGCCAGCAGTTTAATCTCCAGGGGGAGATACGAGCAGTACTTC. This gives the protein CASSLISRGRYEQYF.

The V call is TRBV27, the J call TRBJ1-6; D unclear. This CDR3 spans 16 amino acids. With 1 base removed from V and 4 bases from J, the gap between germline ends came to 11 bases. CDR1 is MNHEY and CDR2 is SMNVEV in the germline V gene (reference sequence). CDR3 nucleotide sequence: TGTGCCAGCAGTTTATTGTTCTCACAGTATAATTCACCCCTCCACTTT. Encoded protein: CASSLLFSQYNSPLHF.

The V and J genes are TRBV9 and TRBJ2-5; TRBD2 aligns across 12 bases. V dropped 3 bases and J dropped 5; count of bases not matched to a gene: 2. The CDR3 loop spans 14 amino acids. CDR1 and CDR2 from the germline V gene are SGDLS and YYNGEE. The CDR3 DNA sequence: TGTGCCAGCAGCGGACTAGCGGGAGACGAGACCCAGTACTTC. Translated, it gives CASSGLAGDETQYF.

A few counts support this clone. The rearrangement links TRBV19 to TRBJ2-2, with 10 nucleotides matching TRBD1. The CDR3 runs 15 residues. From germline, CDR1 is LNHDA and CDR2 SQIVND (reference sequence). Trimming at V came to 6 bases and at J to 6 bases, leaving 7 bases not matched to a gene. CDR3 in amino acids: CASSPGTGVPGELFF. CDR3 bases: TGTGCCAGTAGCCCCGGGACAGGGGTCCCCGGGGAGCTGTTTTTT.

This chain links TRBV5-6 with TRBJ1-2; D call uncertain. Trimming stripped 2 bases from V and 2 bases from J, with 7 bases between. This CDR3 contains 13 residues. Germline V CDR1 and CDR2: SGHDT, YYEEEE. The CDR3, as DNA: TGTGCCAGCAGCTTTGGCGGAAACTATGGCTACACCTTC. It specifies CASSFGGNYGYTF.

This clone has only one observation. The chain links TRBV28 to TRBJ2-5, with 9 bases matching TRBD1. Near its end, the DNA agrees better with TRBJ2-7, so the J call may be wrong. The CDR3 is 16 residues long. The germline CDR1 and CDR2 sequences are MDHEN and SYDVKM. The CDR3 sequence: CASRRPGQGLPYEQYF. The CDR3, as DNA: TGTGCCAGCCGCCGACCGGGACAGGGACTCCCCTACGAGCAGTACTTC.

The chain is built from TRBV29-1 and TRBJ1-5; D gene unclear. CDR1 and CDR2 from the germline V gene are SQVTM and ANQGSEA. The CDR3 covers 12 residues. V lost 5 bases and J lost 3, with 8 bases in between. The CDR3 sequence: CSVSLDNQPQHF. In nucleotides, the CDR3 is TGCAGCGTTTCCCTGGACAATCAGCCCCAGCATTTT.

The chain has TRBV10-1 and TRBJ2-7; D gene uncertain. The V end was cut by 6 bases, the J end by 4 bases, with 13 bases between. There are 13 residues in the CDR3. From germline, CDR1 is WNHNN and CDR2 SYGVQD (reference sequence). As DNA, the CDR3 is TGCGCCAGCAGGGCCAACGTAGGGTACGAGCAGTACTTC. It codes for CASRANVGYEQYF.

The chain joins TRBV28 to TRBJ2-3, with D tentatively TRBD1 (6 bases). This CDR3 contains 14 residues. Between the trimmed V and J ends, which lost 6 bases and 3 bases, there was a span of 13 bases. Germline lookup yields CDR1 MDHEN and CDR2 SYDVKM. CDR3 sequence reads: CASRTGIRTDTQYF. Written as DNA, the CDR3 is TGTGCCAGCAGAACAGGGATTAGGACAGATACGCAGTATTTT.